A selection of T cell receptor beta chains follows, all from one sample in a study of neurological immune-mediated disorders. TCRdb itself ran the 5' RACE reads through MiXCR, one entry per CDR3 protein. The data show tens of thousands of distinct CDR3 sequences, around 3.9% seen once. Sequenced: PBMCs. The receptors were gathered from a man under 40 with multiple sclerosis. Both conserved end residues are part of each CDR3. A D gene is named only where the DNA matches it firmly. A clone size is listed for some rows: how often the clone was seen (once, few, many), or a class if it is expanded.

j_call d_call clone_size v_call cdr3_nt cdr3_aa
TRBJ1-1 NA many TRBV7-9 TGTGCCAGCAGCTTAAGGACGAACACTGAAGCTTTCTTT CASSLRTNTEAFF
TRBJ2-3 NA many TRBV5-1 TGCGCCAGCAGCTTGGACGGGGCAGATACGCAGTATTTT CASSLDGADTQYF
TRBJ2-3 NA many TRBV27 TGTGCCAGCAGTTTATCGGGCACAGATACGCAGTATTTT CASSLSGTDTQYF
TRBJ1-2 TRBD1 many TRBV20-1 TGCACCGCGGGGACAGGGGGGAACTATGGCTACACCTTC CTAGTGGNYGYTF
TRBJ2-4 TRBD2 NA TRBV6-6 TGTGCCAGCAGTTACTCTATCGGGGGGGCTGAGGACATTCAGTACTTC CASSYSIGGAEDIQYF
TRBJ1-1 NA many TRBV7-3 TGTGCCAGCAGCTTAAAACCCATCGGGGCCTCCTCGAACACTGAAGCTTTCTTT CASSLKPIGASSNTEAFF
TRBJ1-4 NA many TRBV4-1 TGCGCCAGCAGCCCCGGGACAAGGATCGGGGAAAAACTGTTTTTT CASSPGTRIGEKLFF
TRBJ1-4 NA many TRBV27 TGTGCCAGCAGCGATCGAAGGGTAGAAAAACTGTTTTTT CASSDRRVEKLFF
TRBJ2-6 NA many TRBV7-9 TGTGCCAGCAGCCAATCTGGGGCCAACGTCCTGACTTTC CASSQSGANVLTF
TRBJ2-1 TRBD2 many TRBV7-3 TGTGCCAGCAGCTTAAACGCCAAAACTAGCGGGAGTTACAATGAGCAGTTCTTC CASSLNAKTSGSYNEQFF
TRBJ2-2 NA NA TRBV5-8 TGTGCCAGCAGCTTGGTCCGGGGGCCCGCCGGGGAGCTGTTTTTT CASSLVRGPAGELFF
TRBJ1-1 NA many TRBV5-5 TGTGCCAGCAGCTTTCACAGGGTCATGAACACTGAAGCTTTCTTT CASSFHRVMNTEAFF
TRBJ2-2 NA many TRBV15 TGTGCCGCCAGATTCGAACCGAACACCGGGGAGCTGTTTTTT CAARFEPNTGELFF
TRBJ1-2 NA many TRBV7-2 TGTGCCAGCAGTCAAAACACGGGGGGAATGAGAGGCTACACCTTC CASSQNTGGMRGYTF
TRBJ2-1 TRBD1 many TRBV12-3/TRBV12-4 TGTGCCAGCAGTCCAGGGGGCACGGACGGTGAGCAGTTCTTC CASSPGGTDGEQFF
TRBJ1-5 TRBD1 many TRBV7-2 TGTGCCAGCAGCTGGGGACAGGGGCCAAGTCAGCCCCAGCATTTT CASSWGQGPSQPQHF
TRBJ2-7 NA many TRBV28 TGTGCCAGCAGCCTCACGGTCTCCTACGAGCAGTACTTC CASSLTVSYEQYF
TRBJ1-1 NA many TRBV9 TGTGCCAGCAGCGTGTCAGAGAACACTGAAGCTTTCTTT CASSVSENTEAFF
TRBJ2-5 NA many TRBV12-3/TRBV12-4 TGTGCCAGCAGGGAAGGAGAGACCCAGTACTTC CASREGETQYF
TRBJ1-4 NA many TRBV20-1 TGCAGTGCTCAGATCCGGGGGGTTTCTAATGAAAAACTGTTTTTT CSAQIRGVSNEKLFF
TRBJ1-6 NA many TRBV3-1 TGTGCCAGCAGGCCCTCGGCGGCTAATTCGCCCCTCCACTTT CASRPSAANSPLHF
TRBJ1-1 NA few TRBV11-2 TGTGCCAGCACCCAAATACTACGCCGAACAGGGCGGTACACTGAAGCTTTCTTT CASTQILRRTGRYTEAFF
TRBJ1-2 NA many TRBV20-1 TGCAGTGCTAGTGTAGGACAGTCTAGATATGGCTACACCTTC CSASVGQSRYGYTF
TRBJ1-2 TRBD1 many TRBV7-3 TGTGCCAGCAGCTTAAATCAGGGGGCCAACTATGGCTACACCTTC CASSLNQGANYGYTF
TRBJ2-4 TRBD1 many TRBV20-1 TGCAGTGCTAGAGACAGGACAGGGAACATTCAGTACTTC CSARDRTGNIQYF
TRBJ2-3 TRBD2 many TRBV7-9 TGTGCCAGCAGCCCCCGCCTAGCGGCCACAGATACGCAGTATTTT CASSPRLAATDTQYF
TRBJ2-2 NA many TRBV5-1 TGCGCCAGCAGTCTAGCAGGGACCACCGGGGAGCTGTTTTTT CASSLAGTTGELFF
TRBJ1-5 NA many TRBV6-1 TGTGCCAGCAGTGAACCAGGGATCAGTAATCAGCCCCAGCATTTT CASSEPGISNQPQHF
TRBJ1-1 NA many TRBV10-3 TGTGCCATTCTACAGGGCGAGAACACTGAAGCTTTCTTT CAILQGENTEAFF
TRBJ2-3 TRBD2 medium-sized TRBV4-1 TGCGCCAGCAGCCAAGGCGCGGGAGTCCGCACAGATACGCAGTATTTT CASSQGAGVRTDTQYF
TRBJ2-1 NA many TRBV5-1 TGCGCCAGCAGCTTGTCCCCCTCCAGGGGGGACAATGAGCAGTTCTTC CASSLSPSRGDNEQFF
TRBJ1-1 NA NA TRBV5-5 TGTGCCAGCAAAAACGGACAGCAGAACACTGAAGCTTTCTTT CASKNGQQNTEAFF
TRBJ2-2 NA many TRBV12-3/TRBV12-4 TGTGCCAGCAGTTTCCAGATCACCGGGGAGCTGTTTTTT CASSFQITGELFF
TRBJ1-2 NA many TRBV5-6 TGTGCCAGCAGCTTGTTCGAGGGACCGGGTGGCTACACCTTC CASSLFEGPGGYTF
TRBJ1-2 TRBD1 many TRBV12-3/TRBV12-4 TGTGCCAGCAGTTCTACAGGGGGCTATGGCTACACCTTC CASSSTGGYGYTF
TRBJ2-3 NA many TRBV9 TGTGCCAGCAGCGTATATGACGGGCAGATCACAGATACGCAGTATTTT CASSVYDGQITDTQYF
TRBJ2-7 NA many TRBV11-1 TGTGCCAGCAGCTTAGAACCTGGGGCGTTCTACGAGCAGTACTTC CASSLEPGAFYEQYF
TRBJ1-1 NA many TRBV20-1 TGCAGTGCACAACCGAGGACTCTCACCGGTGAAGCTTTCTTT CSAQPRTLTGEAFF
TRBJ2-3 NA many TRBV6-5 TGTGCCAGCAGTTACTCACAGGGTACAGATACGCAGTATTTT CASSYSQGTDTQYF
TRBJ2-1 TRBD2 many TRBV10-2 TGCGCCAGCAGTGAGGGGGTAGCGGGGGGGTTTGAGCAGTTCTTC CASSEGVAGGFEQFF
TRBJ1-2 NA few TRBV29-1 TGCAGCGTTGTAGAGGCGTATGGCTACACCTTC CSVVEAYGYTF
TRBJ1-2 TRBD1 many TRBV15 TGTGCCACCAGCACATCGGGACAGCCTCTATATGGCTACACCTTC CATSTSGQPLYGYTF
TRBJ2-3 NA many TRBV27 TGTGCCAGCAGTTTATCAAGGGACACAGATACGCAGTATTTT CASSLSRDTDTQYF
TRBJ1-2 NA many TRBV5-1 TGCGCCAGCAGCCCCGGGGGTGGCTATGGCTACACCTTC CASSPGGGYGYTF
TRBJ2-7 NA many TRBV5-1 TGCGCCAGCAGCTTGTTCGCGGGGAATTACTACGAGCAGTACTTC CASSLFAGNYYEQYF
TRBJ2-5 NA many TRBV9 TGTGCCAGCAGCCCCGGAGAGACCCAGTACTTC CASSPGETQYF
TRBJ1-2 TRBD1 many TRBV10-3 TGTGCCATCAACCCGACAGGGGACTATGGCTACACCTTC CAINPTGDYGYTF
TRBJ1-5 TRBD1 few TRBV12-3/TRBV12-4 TGTGCCAGCAGACCAGGGGGCCTACAGCCCCAGAATTTT CASRPGGLQPQNF
TRBJ1-5 NA NA TRBV18 TGTGCCAGCTCACCCCTAGCAGCACTGAGCAATCAGCCCCAGCATTTT CASSPLAALSNQPQHF
TRBJ2-1 NA many TRBV3-1 TGTGCCAGCAGCCTGATAGTGGGGGGGCCCTCCGGGTCCTACAATGAGCAGTTCTTC CASSLIVGGPSGSYNEQFF
TRBJ2-7 NA many TRBV29-1 TGCAGCGTCCCCCGGCCAGGGACCTACGAGCAGTACTTC CSVPRPGTYEQYF
TRBJ2-5 NA many TRBV12-3/TRBV12-4 TGTGCCAGCAGTTTACCAGGACTCCAAGAGACCCAGTACTTC CASSLPGLQETQYF
TRBJ2-1 NA few TRBV25-1 TGTGCCAGCAGACTGGGGGCGTGGGAGCAGTTCTTC CASRLGAWEQFF
TRBJ2-7 TRBD2 many TRBV10-3 TGTGCCATAGGACTAGGTGAATCCTACGAGCAGTACTTC CAIGLGESYEQYF
TRBJ1-1 NA many TRBV20-1 TGCAGTGCTCAACCCGGACAATCAAGATGGACTGAAGCTTTCTTT CSAQPGQSRWTEAFF
TRBJ1-2 TRBD1 many TRBV4-1 TGCGCCAGCAGCCCTCTCCTTCAGGGGGCGTCTGGCTACACCTTC CASSPLLQGASGYTF
TRBJ1-5 NA many TRBV12-3/TRBV12-4 TGTGCCAGCAGTTCCCGGGACGCCCCGGATCAGCCCCAGCATTTT CASSSRDAPDQPQHF
TRBJ1-1 NA many TRBV18 TGTGCCAGCTCCGCCAGGGTCATGAACACTGAAGCTTTCTTT CASSARVMNTEAFF